This paragraph covers one T cell receptor beta chain sequence. The sample originates from a study of blood T cell repertoires in COVID-19. The CDR3 loop spans 13 amino acids. Germline assignment: CDR1 MNHEY and CDR2 SVGAGI. V gave up 7 bases and J gave up 4 bases, with 13 bases separating them. Produced via immunoSEQ multiplex PCR; TCRdb's table is partial and in-frame only. This sample has some 180,000 clones, with 75% to 90% found just once. The receptor was derived from a woman aged 40 to 55 with COVID-19, enrolled during active disease. The chain employs TRBV6-5 and TRBJ1-1, with D maybe TRBD1 (5 bases). The sample was peripheral blood. The CDR3 loop is CASIPPGGTEAFF. CDR3 sequence (DNA): TGTGCCAGCATACCCCCCGGGGGCACTGAAGCTTTCTTT.